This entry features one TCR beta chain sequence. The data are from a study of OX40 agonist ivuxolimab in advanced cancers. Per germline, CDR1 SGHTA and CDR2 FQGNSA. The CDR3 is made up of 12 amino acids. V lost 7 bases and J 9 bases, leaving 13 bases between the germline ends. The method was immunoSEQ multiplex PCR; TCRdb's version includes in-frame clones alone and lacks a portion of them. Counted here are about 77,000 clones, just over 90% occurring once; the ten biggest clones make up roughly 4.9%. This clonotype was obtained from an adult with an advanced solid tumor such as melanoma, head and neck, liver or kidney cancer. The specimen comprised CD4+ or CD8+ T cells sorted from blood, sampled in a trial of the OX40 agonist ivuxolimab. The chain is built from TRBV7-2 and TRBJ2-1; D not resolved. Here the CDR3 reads CASTPNQVEQFF. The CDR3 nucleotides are TGTGCCAGCACCCCCAATCAAGTTGAGCAGTTCTTC.